These 10 T cell receptor beta chains were sequenced from one sample in a study of cytomegalovirus exposure and HLA in healthy donors (dated by TCRdb to about 2017). Libraries were built with the immunoSEQ multiplex PCR assay. For the multiplex PCR, a mixture combining 60 forward primers for TCR Vbeta segments and 13 reverse primers for TCR Jbeta segments was used. The immuneACCESS repertoire file appears here via TCRdb, limited to in-frame rearrangements. These files lack a portion of the clones; in checked studies, under half of the deficit traces to unresolved V genes, and the cause of the others is not known. The sample data list about 140,000 clones, and about four fifths of these were observed just once. The ten most abundant clones make up about 4.5% of the sample. The sequencing sample was made of PBMCs. Receptors were obtained from a man aged 25 to 45 in good health.

The chain joins TRBV18 to TRBJ1-2, with D possibly TRBD1 on 5 matching bases. CDR1 and CDR2 from the germline V gene are KGHSH and LQKENI. The CDR3 runs to 12 residues. The V gene lost 6 bases and the J gene lost 8 bases, with 13 bases spanning the gap. CDR3 residues: CASSSMGGGYTF. CDR3 coding DNA: TGTGCCAGCTCCTCCATGGGGGGAGGCTACACCTTC.

This chain connects TRBV27 to TRBJ2-7; the match to TRBD1 covers 7 bases. CDR1 is MNHEY and CDR2 is SMNVEV in the germline V gene (reference sequence). The CDR3 loop spans 13 amino acids. With V trimmed by 4 bases and J by 10 bases, 10 bases remained unmatched. The CDR3 sequence: CASSYPGQSRQYF. CDR3 in DNA: TGTGCCAGCAGTTACCCGGGACAGAGTAGACAGTACTTC.

This chain joins TRBV7-3 and TRBJ2-1, with TRBD2 matching over 7 bases. The V gene's germline CDR1 is SGHTA and CDR2 FQGTGA. This CDR3 has 15 residues. V was pared by 5 bases and J by 10 bases, with 14 bases of the junction left unmatched. In nucleotides, the CDR3 is TGTGCCAGCAGCATCGGACCGGCCCCGGGGGGAGAGCAGTTCTTC. Protein product: CASSIGPAPGGEQFF.

This clone came up a few times. The chain is built from TRBV25-1 and TRBJ2-7; 9 nucleotides agree with TRBD2. CDR1 MGHDK and CDR2 SYGVNS come from the germline V gene. With 7 bases clipped from V and 5 bases from J, the junction kept 9 bases outside the gene matches. This CDR3 is built from 14 residues. DNA for the CDR3: TGTGCCAGCAACGGCGGGGGGGAAGTGGACGAGCAGTACTTC. Protein: CASNGGGEVDEQYF.

CDR3 nucleotide sequence: TGTGCCAGCAGTTCACCGGGACAGGGTCACGAGCAGTACTTC. This gives the protein CASSSPGQGHEQYF. The chain has TRBV28 and TRBJ2-7; TRBD1 agrees at 9 bases. Unmatched junction bases numbered 6, after V lost 4 bases and J lost 5 bases. The germline V gene encodes CDR1 MDHEN and CDR2 SYDVKM. The CDR3 totals 14 residues. Looking up the rest from reference TRBV28 and TRBJ2-7 gives the full variable domain: DVKVTQSSRYLVKRTGEKVFLECVQDMDHENMFWYRQDPGLGLRLIYFSYDVKMKEKGDIPEGYSVSREKKERFSLILESASTNQTSMYLCASSSPGQGHEQYFGPGTRLTVT.

This chain connects TRBV11-2 to TRBJ1-2; D is uncertain. This CDR3 is 13 amino acids long. Trimming removed 3 bases from V and 13 bases from J, with 18 bases in between. The V gene's germline CDR1 is SGHAT and CDR2 FQNNGV. The CDR3 protein is CASSLGGGSSCTF. DNA for the CDR3: TGTGCCAGCAGCTTGGGCGGAGGCAGCTCTTGCACCTTC.

This clone occurred a few times. V and J are TRBV4-1 and TRBJ1-6; 7 nucleotides agree with TRBD1. V shed 2 bases and J 4 bases; nucleotides not matched to a gene: 14. This CDR3 region has 19 residues. Germline V CDR1 and CDR2: MGHRA, YSYEKL. CDR3 in amino acids: CASSQRLQGGSLYNSPLHF. In DNA, the CDR3 is TGCGCCAGCAGCCAAAGGCTCCAGGGGGGATCCCTTTATAATTCACCCCTCCACTTT.

The DNA for the CDR3 is TGTGCCAGCAGTGATTCCAGGGGCTTGGAGCAGTACTTC. Translating gives CASSDSRGLEQYF. The J gene is TRBJ2-7, the V gene TRBV2, with D perhaps matching TRBD1 (6 bases). Germline CDR1 is SNHLY and CDR2 is FYNNEI. The V and J ends lost 3 bases and 7 bases respectively, with 13 bases between them. The CDR3 contains 13 residues.

This rearrangement joins TRBV30 to TRBJ2-1, with 11 bases that match TRBD2. This CDR3 comprises 15 residues. After removal of 4 bases from V and 5 bases from J, the junction contained 7 bases not matched to a gene. Germline V CDR1 and CDR2: GTSNPN, SVGIG (reference sequence). The CDR3, as DNA: TGTGCCTGGACTACTAGCGGGAGATGGGACAATGAGCAGTTCTTC. As protein: CAWTTSGRWDNEQFF.

The rearrangement links TRBV9 to TRBJ1-1, with D possibly matching TRBD1 (6 bases). V was trimmed by 7 bases and J by 4 bases, leaving 8 bases between them. Germline V CDR1 and CDR2: SGDLS, YYNGEE. The CDR3 length is 11 residues. The CDR3 DNA reads TGTGCCAGCCAAGGGGGCACTGAAGCTTTCTTT. It yields the protein CASQGGTEAFF.